The source of this TCR beta chain is a study of identical twins. Between the trimmed V and J ends, which lost 5 bases and 2 bases, there was a span of 16 bases. Germline V gene sequence: CDR1 SGHTA, CDR2 FQGTGA. The CDR3 runs to 15 residues. TCRdb re-analysed the 5' RACE reads in MiXCR, keeping a single row per CDR3 protein. The data show about 220,000 distinct CDR3 sequences, less than 8% seen once. These records were also assigned to another study, of yellow fever vaccine responses in identical twins.

Sequenced material: memory (CD45RO+) T cells sorted from blood. The V gene is TRBV7-3, the J gene TRBJ2-7; D may match TRBD1 or TRBD2 (6 bases each). The TCR originated in a woman between 18 and 29 years old in good health. For the CDR3, the DNA is TGTGCCAGCAGCCCGACCCCGGGGGCCACCTACGAGCAGTACTTC. Amino acids: CASSPTPGATYEQYF.